The sequence of this TCR beta chain was determined in a study of cytomegalovirus exposure and HLA in healthy donors. The study, taken as a whole, reports: According to a later analysis, donors in an Asian-associated ancestry cluster reportedly had fewer N-insertions than the roughly 670-donor mean.

The germline V and J ends were trimmed by 8 bases and 5 bases, with 8 bases remaining between them. CDR3 length: 11 residues. Germline V lookup: CDR1 SGDLS, CDR2 YYNGEE. Concerning this clone itself: The antigen is not known.

The PCR had 60 Vbeta and 13 Jbeta primers. This table comes from immunoSEQ multiplex PCR, and its TCRdb copy is limited to in-frame clones, with some not included. This table holds roughly 160,000 clones, around 68% found once. The gene calls are TRBV9 and TRBJ1-5, with D unclear. The sample consisted of PBMCs. The sequence was obtained from a girl aged 10-17 years in good health and CMV-seronegative. Here the CDR3 DNA reads TGTGCCAGTGCCAGTGATCAGCCCCAGCATTTT. Protein sequence: CASASDQPQHF. The whole variable domain, filled in from reference TRBV9 and TRBJ1-5, reads DSGVTQTPKHLITATGQRVTLRCSPRSGDLSVYWYQQSLDQGLQFLIQYYNGEERAKGNILERFSAQQFPDLHSELNLSSLELGDSALYFCASASDQPQHFGDGTRLSIL.